One sample yielded the 2 T cell receptor beta chains listed below, sequenced in a study of shared clonotypes between healthy human individuals. Here immunoSEQ multiplex PCR was the method, and the copy in TCRdb shows in-frame clones only, minus some. This sample has about 530,000 clones, with almost 97% found just once. The specimen sequenced was naive CD4+ T cells sorted from blood. As for subset: CD45RA+ positively selected. Source of these receptors: a woman in her thirties in good health.

This chain connects TRBV18 to TRBJ2-5; D unresolved. The CDR3 is 13 amino acids. V dropped 2 bases and J dropped 4 bases, with 8 bases sitting between them. Germline CDR1 is KGHSH and CDR2 is LQKENI. CDR3 nucleotides: TGTGCCAGCTCACCAGCTCAACGAGAGACCCAGTACTTC. This sequence encodes CASSPAQRETQYF.

This clone was seen a single time. The chain recombines TRBV5-1 with TRBJ2-2; D remains unclear. Per germline, CDR1 SGHRS and CDR2 YFSETQ. V lost 2 bases and J 1 base, leaving 9 bases between the germline ends. This CDR3 contains 15 residues. Here the CDR3 DNA reads TGCGCCAGCAGCTTATCTTCGAAGAACACCGGGGAGCTGTTTTTT. Translation gives CASSLSSKNTGELFF.